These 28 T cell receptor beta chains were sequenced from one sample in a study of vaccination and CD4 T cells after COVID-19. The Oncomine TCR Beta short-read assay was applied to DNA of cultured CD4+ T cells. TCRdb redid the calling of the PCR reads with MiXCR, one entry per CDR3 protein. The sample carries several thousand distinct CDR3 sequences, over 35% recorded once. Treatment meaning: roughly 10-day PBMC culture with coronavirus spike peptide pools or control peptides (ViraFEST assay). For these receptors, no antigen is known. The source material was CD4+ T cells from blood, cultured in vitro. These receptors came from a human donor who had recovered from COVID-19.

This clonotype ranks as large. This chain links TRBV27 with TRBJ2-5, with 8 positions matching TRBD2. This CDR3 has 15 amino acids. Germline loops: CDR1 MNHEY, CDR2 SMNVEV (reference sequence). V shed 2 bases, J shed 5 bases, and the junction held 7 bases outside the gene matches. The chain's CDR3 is CASSLNGGAWETQYF. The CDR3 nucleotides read TGTGCCAGCAGTTTAAACGGGGGGGCCTGGGAGACCCAGTACTTC.

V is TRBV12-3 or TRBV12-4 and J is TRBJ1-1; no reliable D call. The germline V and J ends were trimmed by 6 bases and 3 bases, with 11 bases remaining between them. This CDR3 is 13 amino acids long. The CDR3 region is CASSTRKYTEAFF. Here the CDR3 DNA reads TGTGCCAGCAGCACCAGGAAATACACTGAAGCTTTCTTT.

The CDR3 protein is CSARAAVRPYGYTF. The CDR3 DNA is TGCAGTGCTAGAGCGGCAGTGCGACCCTATGGCTACACCTTC. The chain carries TRBV20-1 and TRBJ1-2; no clear D. The CDR3 runs 14 residues. CDR1 DFQATT and CDR2 SNEGSKA come from the germline V gene (reference sequence). The V gene lost 1 base and the J gene lost 4 bases, with 13 bases spanning the gap.

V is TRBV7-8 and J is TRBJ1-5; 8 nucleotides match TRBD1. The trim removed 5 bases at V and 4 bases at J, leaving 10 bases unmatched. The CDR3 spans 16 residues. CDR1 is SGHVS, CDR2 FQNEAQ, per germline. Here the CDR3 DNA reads TGTGCCAGCAGCCTGTGGACAGGGTCGACTAATCAGCCCCAGCATTTT. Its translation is CASSLWTGSTNQPQHF.

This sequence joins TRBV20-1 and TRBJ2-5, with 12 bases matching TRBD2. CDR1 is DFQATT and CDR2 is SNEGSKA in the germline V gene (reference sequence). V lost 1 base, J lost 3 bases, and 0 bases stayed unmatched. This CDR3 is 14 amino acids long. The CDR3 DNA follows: TGCAGTGCTAGAGGACTAGCGGGGGAAGAGACCCAGTACTTC. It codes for CSARGLAGEETQYF.

CDR3 protein: CASTTGEITEAFF. In DNA, the CDR3 is TGTGCCTCCACCACAGGGGAGATCACTGAAGCTTTCTTT. The V gene is TRBV30, the J gene TRBJ1-1; 7 bases line up with TRBD1. Germline V gene data show CDR1 as GTSNPN and CDR2 as SVGIG (reference sequence). This CDR3 comprises 13 residues. V dropped 7 bases and J dropped 4; count of bases not matched to a gene: 9.

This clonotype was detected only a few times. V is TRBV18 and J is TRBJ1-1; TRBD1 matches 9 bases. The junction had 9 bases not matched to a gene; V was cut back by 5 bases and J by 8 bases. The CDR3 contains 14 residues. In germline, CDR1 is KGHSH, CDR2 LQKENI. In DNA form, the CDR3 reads TGTGCCAGCTCATCCGGGACAGGGTCGGTGGAAGCTTTCTTT. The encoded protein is CASSSGTGSVEAFF. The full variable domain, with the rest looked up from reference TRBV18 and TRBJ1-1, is NAGVMQNPRHLVRRRGQEARLRCSPMKGHSHVYWYRQLPEEGLKFMVYLQKENIIDESGMPKERFSAEFPKEGPSILRIQQVVRGDSAAYFCASSSGTGSVEAFFGQGTRLTVV.

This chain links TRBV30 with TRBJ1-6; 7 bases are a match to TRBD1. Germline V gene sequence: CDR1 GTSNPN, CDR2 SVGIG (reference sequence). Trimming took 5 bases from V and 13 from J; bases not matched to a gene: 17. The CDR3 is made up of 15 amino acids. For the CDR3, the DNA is TGTGCCTGGCAGGGCAGGGGGAGTTCGTATAGGCCCCTCCACTTT. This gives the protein CAWQGRGSSYRPLHF.

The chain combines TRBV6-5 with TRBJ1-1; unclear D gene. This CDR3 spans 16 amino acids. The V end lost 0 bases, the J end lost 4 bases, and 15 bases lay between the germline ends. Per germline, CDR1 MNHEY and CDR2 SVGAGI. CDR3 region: CASSYSRNSGGTEAFF. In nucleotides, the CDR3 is TGTGCCAGCAGTTACTCGAGGAACAGCGGAGGCACTGAAGCTTTCTTT.

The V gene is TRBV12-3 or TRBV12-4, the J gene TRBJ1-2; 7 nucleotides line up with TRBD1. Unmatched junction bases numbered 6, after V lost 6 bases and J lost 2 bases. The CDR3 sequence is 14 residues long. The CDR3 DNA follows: TGTGCCAGCAGATATAAACAGGGGAACTATGGCTACACCTTC. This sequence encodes CASRYKQGNYGYTF.

The CDR3 DNA sequence: TGTGCCAGCAGTTTAGGCCTAGCGGAGGGCAATGAGCAGTTCTTC. The encoded protein is CASSLGLAEGNEQFF. The J gene is TRBJ2-1, the V gene TRBV12-3 or TRBV12-4, with 7 bases identical to TRBD2. There are 15 residues in the CDR3. The V and J ends lost 1 base and 6 bases, in that order; junction bases with no gene match: 6.

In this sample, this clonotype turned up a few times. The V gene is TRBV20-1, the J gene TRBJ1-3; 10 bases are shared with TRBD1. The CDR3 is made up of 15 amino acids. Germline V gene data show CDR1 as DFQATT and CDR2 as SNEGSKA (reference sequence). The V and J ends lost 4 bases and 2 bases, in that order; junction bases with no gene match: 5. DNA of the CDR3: TGCAGTGCTACCTCCGGGACAGGGGCTGGAAACACCATATATTTT. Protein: CSATSGTGAGNTIYF.

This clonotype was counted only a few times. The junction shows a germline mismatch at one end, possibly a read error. CDR3 nucleotides: TGTGCTAGCAGCTTAAGGATACAAGGGGCCACCGGGGAGCTGTTTTTT. It specifies CASSLRIQGATGELFF. This rearrangement joins TRBV7-6 to TRBJ2-2; D may be TRBD1 (5 bases). This CDR3 contains 16 residues. Germline CDR1 SGHVS, CDR2 FNYEAQ.

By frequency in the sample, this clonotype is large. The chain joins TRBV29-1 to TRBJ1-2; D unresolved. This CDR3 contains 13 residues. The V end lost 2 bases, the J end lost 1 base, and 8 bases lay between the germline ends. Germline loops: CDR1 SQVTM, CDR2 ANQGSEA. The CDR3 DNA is TGCAGCGTTGAAAACGGAGGTAACTATGGCTACACCTTC. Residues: CSVENGGNYGYTF.

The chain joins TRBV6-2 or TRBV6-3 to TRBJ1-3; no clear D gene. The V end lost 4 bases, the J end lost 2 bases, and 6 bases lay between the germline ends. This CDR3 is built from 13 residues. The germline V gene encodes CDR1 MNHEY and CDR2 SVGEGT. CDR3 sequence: CASSSGAGNTIYF. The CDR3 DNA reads TGTGCCAGCAGTTCCGGGGCTGGAAACACCATATATTTT.

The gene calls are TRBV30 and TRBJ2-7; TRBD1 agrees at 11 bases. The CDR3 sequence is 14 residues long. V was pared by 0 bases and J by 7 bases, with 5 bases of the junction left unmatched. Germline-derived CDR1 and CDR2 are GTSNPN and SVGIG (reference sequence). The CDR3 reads CAWSVGQGAGEQYF. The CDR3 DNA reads TGTGCCTGGAGTGTAGGACAGGGGGCGGGGGAGCAGTACTTC.

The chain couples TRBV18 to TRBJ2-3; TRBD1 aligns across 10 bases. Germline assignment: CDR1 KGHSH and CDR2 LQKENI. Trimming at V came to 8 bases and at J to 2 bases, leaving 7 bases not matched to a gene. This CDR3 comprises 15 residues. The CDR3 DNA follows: TGTGCCAGCACGATGGGACAGGGGAACACAGATACGCAGTATTTT. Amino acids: CASTMGQGNTDTQYF.

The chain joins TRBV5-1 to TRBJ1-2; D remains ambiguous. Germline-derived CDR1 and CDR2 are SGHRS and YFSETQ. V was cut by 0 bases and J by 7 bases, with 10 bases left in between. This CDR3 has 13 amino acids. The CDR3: CASSLDSSAGYTF. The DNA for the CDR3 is TGCGCCAGCAGCTTGGACAGTTCCGCTGGCTACACCTTC.

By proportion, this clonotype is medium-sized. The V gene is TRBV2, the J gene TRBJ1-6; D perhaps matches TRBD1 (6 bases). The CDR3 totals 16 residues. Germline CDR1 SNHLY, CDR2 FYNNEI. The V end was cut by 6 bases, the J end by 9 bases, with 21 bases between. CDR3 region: CASSLGGTSVGSPLHF. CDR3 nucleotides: TGTGCCAGCAGCCTAGGGGGGACATCGGTTGGTTCACCCCTCCACTTT.

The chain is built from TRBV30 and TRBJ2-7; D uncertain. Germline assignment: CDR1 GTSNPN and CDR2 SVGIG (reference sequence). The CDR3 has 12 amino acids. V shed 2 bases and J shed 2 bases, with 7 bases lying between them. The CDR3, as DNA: TGTGCCTGGAGTCCGATACCCTACGAGCAGTACTTC. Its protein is CAWSPIPYEQYF.

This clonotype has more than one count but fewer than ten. This CDR3 reads CASSQEGTGGETQYF. CDR3 DNA sequence: TGCGCCAGCAGCCAAGAGGGGACAGGGGGAGAGACCCAGTACTTC. The chain combines TRBV4-1 with TRBJ2-5; 11 bases are a match to TRBD1. Unmatched junction bases numbered 1, after V lost 0 bases and J lost 4 bases. The germline gives CDR1 MGHRA, CDR2 YSYEKL. The CDR3 is 15 residues long.

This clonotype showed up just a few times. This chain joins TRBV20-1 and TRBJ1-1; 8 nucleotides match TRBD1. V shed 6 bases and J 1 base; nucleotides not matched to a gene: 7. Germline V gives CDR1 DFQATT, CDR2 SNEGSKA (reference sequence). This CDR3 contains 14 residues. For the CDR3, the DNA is TGCAGTGCGAGTAGGACAGGGCGGAACACTGAAGCTTTCTTT. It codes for CSASRTGRNTEAFF.

In DNA, the CDR3 is TGTGCCAGCAGCTTAGCCGGTAGACAGGGCACCGGGGAGCTGTTTTTT. Protein product: CASSLAGRQGTGELFF. The chain combines TRBV11-2 with TRBJ2-2; TRBD1 aligns across 7 bases. CDR1 is SGHAT and CDR2 is FQNNGV in the germline V gene. V trimming: 1 base; J trimming: 4 bases; junction bases outside the gene matches: 6. The CDR3 covers 16 residues.

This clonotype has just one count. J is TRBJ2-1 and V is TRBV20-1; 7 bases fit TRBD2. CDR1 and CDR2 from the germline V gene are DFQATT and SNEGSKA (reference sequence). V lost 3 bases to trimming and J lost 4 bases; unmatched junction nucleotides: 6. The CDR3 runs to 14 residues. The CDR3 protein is CSASWASGYNEQFF. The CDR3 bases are TGCAGTGCTAGTTGGGCTAGCGGATACAATGAGCAGTTCTTC.

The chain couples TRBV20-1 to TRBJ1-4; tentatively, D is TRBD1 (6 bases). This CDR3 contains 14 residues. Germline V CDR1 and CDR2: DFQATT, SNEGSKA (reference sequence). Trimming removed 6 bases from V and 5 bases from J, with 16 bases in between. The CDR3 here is CSAPKGGINEKLFF. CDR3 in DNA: TGCAGTGCCCCCAAGGGGGGGATCAATGAAAAACTGTTTTTT.

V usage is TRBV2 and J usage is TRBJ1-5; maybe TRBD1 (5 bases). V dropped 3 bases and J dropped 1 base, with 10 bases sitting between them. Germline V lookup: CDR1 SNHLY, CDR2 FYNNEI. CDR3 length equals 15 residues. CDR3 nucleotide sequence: TGTGCCAGCAGTGATGATGCAGGGAGCAATCAGCCCCAGCATTTT. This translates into CASSDDAGSNQPQHF.

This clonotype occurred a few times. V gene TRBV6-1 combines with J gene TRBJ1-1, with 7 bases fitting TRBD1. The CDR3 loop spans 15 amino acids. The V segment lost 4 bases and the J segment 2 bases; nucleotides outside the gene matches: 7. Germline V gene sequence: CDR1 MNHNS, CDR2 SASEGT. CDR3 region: CASSGSGGSNTEAFF. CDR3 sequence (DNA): TGTGCCAGCAGTGGGTCAGGGGGATCTAACACTGAAGCTTTCTTT.

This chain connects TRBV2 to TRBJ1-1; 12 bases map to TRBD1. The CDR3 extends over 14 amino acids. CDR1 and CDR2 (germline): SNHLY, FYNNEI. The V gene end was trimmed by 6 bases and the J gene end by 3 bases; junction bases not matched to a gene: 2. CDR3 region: CASRGTGGHTEAFF. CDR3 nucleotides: TGTGCCAGCAGGGGGACAGGGGGCCACACTGAAGCTTTCTTT. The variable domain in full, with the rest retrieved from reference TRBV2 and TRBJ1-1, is EPEVTQTPSHQVTQMGQEVILRCVPISNHLYFYWYRQILGQKVEFLVSFYNNEISEKSEIFDDQFSVERPDGSNFTLKIRSTKLEDSAMYFCASRGTGGHTEAFFGQGTRLTVV.